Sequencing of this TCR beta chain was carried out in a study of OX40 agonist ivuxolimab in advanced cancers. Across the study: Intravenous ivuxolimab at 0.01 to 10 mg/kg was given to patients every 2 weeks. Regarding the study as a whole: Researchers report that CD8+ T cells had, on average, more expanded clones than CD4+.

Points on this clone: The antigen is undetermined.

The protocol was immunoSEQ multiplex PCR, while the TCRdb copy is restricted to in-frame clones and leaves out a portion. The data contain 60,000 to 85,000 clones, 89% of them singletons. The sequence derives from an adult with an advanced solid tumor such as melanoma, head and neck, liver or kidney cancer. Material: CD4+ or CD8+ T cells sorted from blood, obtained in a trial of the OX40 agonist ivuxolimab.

The CDR3 is CASREDTNYNEQFF. CDR3 nucleotide sequence: TGTGCCAGCAGGGAGGACACCAACTACAATGAGCAGTTCTTC. V gene TRBV6-5 combines with J gene TRBJ2-1; D is tentatively TRBD1 or TRBD2 (5 bases each). Germline V CDR1 and CDR2: MNHEY, SVGAGI. Trimming left V 6 bases short and J 3 bases short, with 12 bases between. The CDR3 length is 14 residues.